This T cell receptor beta chain originates from a study of beta chain features in type 1 diabetes. General study points: VDJ junctions from type 1 diabetes patients carried fewer insertions and larger deletions.

Worth noting for this clone: The antigen is unknown.

Investigators reverse transcribed all isolated RNA, so they sequenced expressed TCRB transcripts. The data were produced by immunoSEQ multiplex PCR, yet TCRdb's version contains in-frame clones alone and is incomplete. Counted here are more than 110,000 clones, less than 8.5% occurring once; the ten biggest clones make up approximately 1.5%. Trimming shortened V by 1 base and J by 2 bases, and 15 bases separated the two germline ends. Germline V lookup: CDR1 LGHNA, CDR2 YNFKEQ. This CDR3 has 17 amino acids. Sequences were obtained from central memory CD4+ T cells from blood. The chain carries TRBV4-2 and TRBJ2-1; a possible D gene is TRBD2 (6 bases). This sequence was found in a woman aged 25-40 years in good health. This CDR3 reads CASSQGSLSGPYNEQFF. In DNA, the CDR3 is TGTGCCAGCAGCCAAGGAAGTCTCAGCGGGCCCTACAATGAGCAGTTCTTC.